This T cell receptor beta chain was identified during a study of T cell repertoires in cytomegalovirus infection. Overall study findings and caveats: The ex vivo response showed dominance by HLA-C-restricted CMV-specific TCR beta clonotypes.

This clonotype was detected many times. Its specificity is unknown. In TCRdb, the reads were re-called with MiXCR into one record per CDR3 protein. The sample includes roughly 990,000 distinct CDR3 sequences, approximately 31% of them seen just once. J lost 6 bases, V lost 4 bases, and 3 bases had no gene match. Per germline, CDR1 SGHTA and CDR2 FQGNSA. The CDR3 is made up of 14 amino acids. The sequences come from cultured CD8+ T cells from PBMCs, collected from culture after CMV antigen stimulation. The chain links TRBV7-2 to TRBJ1-5, with 10 nucleotides matching TRBD1. This clonotype was sampled from a human donor in good health (CMV status not recorded). Some clones in this sample may be carry-over from other donors' samples. CDR3 in DNA: TGTGCCAGCAGCTCTTGGACAGGGGGTCAGCCCCAGCATTTT. This gives the protein CASSSWTGGQPQHF.